This T cell receptor beta chain came from a study of control samples from healthy donors and cancer patients. Here immunoSEQ multiplex PCR was the method, and the copy in TCRdb shows in-frame clones only, minus some. The table shows 90,000 or so clones, with roughly nine tenths occurring only once. CDR1 is MNHEY, CDR2 SVGAGI, per germline. The CDR3 runs to 16 residues. The V end was cut by 0 bases, the J end by 0 bases, with 11 bases between. This chain uses TRBV6-5 with TRBJ1-1; D ambiguous. This receptor was identified in a woman aged 70 to 79 in good health. Sequenced material: blood. The CDR3 DNA reads TGTGCCAGCAGTTACTCGAACGGAGGATTGAACACTGAAGCTTTCTTT. Its protein is CASSYSNGGLNTEAFF.